This T cell receptor (beta chain) derives from a study of control samples from healthy donors and cancer patients. Looked up from germline, CDR1 is LGHNT and CDR2 is FRNRAP. This CDR3 is 16 amino acids long. The V gene end was trimmed by 5 bases and the J gene end by 0 bases; junction bases not matched to a gene: 4. The assay was immunoSEQ multiplex PCR, and TCRdb's table has in-frame clones only and misses some. The sample consists of around 100,000 clones, around 92% of them appearing once. This chain links TRBV12-5 with TRBJ1-4; TRBD1 matches 9 bases. This TCR derives from a woman aged 18-30 years in good health. Sequenced sample: blood. The CDR3 loop reads CASGPDRGATNEKLFF. The CDR3 region has the DNA TGTGCTAGTGGTCCTGACAGGGGGGCAACTAATGAAAAACTGTTTTTT.